These 17 T cell receptor beta chains were all obtained from the same sample, sequenced in a study of read filtering for tumor transcriptome and immune sequencing. The library was built from around 380 ng RNA with molecular barcoded adaptors for alpha/delta and beta/gamma chains. One entry per CDR3 protein, called by TCRdb with MiXCR from the reads. The data hold 39,000 or so distinct CDR3 sequences, with 13% observed a single time. The material sequenced was a population of CD138-negative cells sorted from bone marrow. Source of these receptors: a donor aged 40 or over with multiple myeloma.

The gene calls are TRBV5-1 and TRBJ2-3; TRBD2 matches at 13 bases. The germline gives CDR1 SGHRS, CDR2 YFSETQ. The length of the CDR3 is 17 residues. The V gene end was trimmed by 0 bases and the J gene end by 4 bases; junction bases not matched to a gene: 5. The CDR3 coding sequence is TGCGCCAGCAGCTTGGTTCCGGGACTAGCGGGACCAGATACGCAGTATTTT. Protein: CASSLVPGLAGPDTQYF.

This clonotype was detected many times. J is TRBJ2-3 and V is TRBV7-8; a possible D gene is TRBD2 (5 bases). The CDR3 has 12 amino acids. Deletions cut 7 bases from V and 4 bases from J, with 9 bases between. The V gene's germline CDR1 is SGHVS and CDR2 FQNEAQ. This chain's CDR3 is CASMLAADTQYF. The CDR3 region has the DNA TGTGCCAGCATGCTAGCAGCAGATACGCAGTATTTT. The complete variable domain, with remaining parts taken from reference TRBV7-8 and TRBJ2-3, reads GAGVSQSPRYKVAKRGQDVALRCDPISGHVSLFWYQQALGQGPEFLTYFQNEAQLDKSGLPSDRFFAERPEGSVSTLKIQRTQQEDSAVYLCASMLAADTQYFGPGTRLTVL.

This rearrangement joins TRBV20-1 to TRBJ2-2; no clear D. V gave up 6 bases and J gave up 5 bases, with 10 bases separating them. This CDR3 contains 12 residues. The V gene's germline CDR1 is DFQATT and CDR2 SNEGSKA (reference sequence). The CDR3 here is CSAPEKTGELFF. The CDR3 DNA reads as TGCAGTGCACCAGAGAAAACCGGGGAGCTGTTTTTT.

This clonotype was counted many times. The chain employs TRBV19 and TRBJ1-5; no clear D gene. Deletions cut 0 bases from V and 2 bases from J, with 5 bases between. Per the germline V gene, CDR1 is LNHDA and CDR2 is SQIVND (reference sequence). This CDR3 has 14 residues. The CDR3 nucleotides read TGTGCCAGTAGTATAGAGGCAGGCAATCAGCCCCAGCATTTT. Encoded protein: CASSIEAGNQPQHF.

Of note for this clonotype: Relative to the germline gene, one junction end is altered; a read error may explain this. The chain couples TRBV20-1 to TRBJ2-1; D gene unclear. CDR3 length: 13 amino acids. Germline assignment: CDR1 DFQATT and CDR2 SNEGSKA (reference sequence). The CDR3 DNA reads as TGCAGTGCTAGAATCCTGACATGGAGTGAGCAGATCTTC. It translates to CSARILTWSEQIF.

The sample holds many counts of this clonotype. This rearrangement joins TRBV20-1 to TRBJ2-5, with 11 nucleotides matching TRBD2. The V gene's germline CDR1 is DFQATT and CDR2 SNEGSKA (reference sequence). This CDR3 region has 17 residues. With V trimmed by 0 bases and J by 4 bases, 10 bases remained unmatched. This CDR3 is CSARDMLAGGWRETQYF. DNA of the CDR3: TGCAGTGCTAGAGATATGCTAGCGGGAGGTTGGAGAGAGACCCAGTACTTC.

This clonotype has at least ten counts. The chain links TRBV19 to TRBJ2-1; D is ambiguous. There are 13 residues in the CDR3. Germline CDR1 LNHDA, CDR2 SQIVND (reference sequence). The germline V and J ends were trimmed by 8 bases and 6 bases, with 14 bases remaining between them. CDR3 region: CASLSLLSNEQFF. The CDR3 coding sequence is TGTGCCAGTCTCTCCCTCTTGAGCAATGAGCAGTTCTTC.

This clonotype was picked up many times. The rearrangement links TRBV27 to TRBJ2-1, with TRBD2 identical over 12 bases. The CDR3 sequence is 15 residues long. Germline V gene data show CDR1 as MNHEY and CDR2 as SMNVEV (reference sequence). After removal of 5 bases from V and 11 bases from J, the junction contained 10 bases not matched to a gene. The DNA of the CDR3 is TGTGCCAGCAGTACCGGGACTAGCGGGTCAATGAAGCAGTTCTTC. This gives the protein CASSTGTSGSMKQFF.

This clonotype was detected many times. The V and J genes are TRBV12-5 and TRBJ2-1, with unresolved D. There are 14 residues in the CDR3. Per germline, CDR1 LGHNT and CDR2 FRNRAP. The V and J ends lost 4 bases and 7 bases respectively, with 14 bases between them. This CDR3 reads CASGWGKRPNEQFF. The DNA of the CDR3 is TGTGCTAGTGGTTGGGGAAAGAGGCCGAATGAGCAGTTCTTC.

This clonotype was seen repeatedly, ten times or more. The V call is TRBV2, the J call TRBJ1-6; 8 bases line up with TRBD1. CDR3 length: 15 residues. V shed 5 bases and J 7 bases; nucleotides not matched to a gene: 7. Germline CDR1 and CDR2: SNHLY and FYNNEI. For the CDR3, the DNA is TGTGCCAGCAGTTCGACCCGGGACAGGAATTCACCCCTCCACTTT. This sequence encodes CASSSTRDRNSPLHF.

This clonotype came up many times. CDR3 protein: CASSFAAGGPTDTQYF. CDR3 coding DNA: TGTGCCAGCAGTTTCGCGGCGGGAGGACCCACAGATACGCAGTATTTT. The chain combines TRBV12-3 or TRBV12-4 with TRBJ2-3, with 8 bases fitting TRBD2. The junction had 7 bases not matched to a gene; V was cut back by 3 bases and J by 2 bases. There are 16 residues in the CDR3.

This clonotype has ten or more counts. The V gene is TRBV5-4, the J gene TRBJ2-7, with 7 bases aligning to TRBD2. Germline CDR1 SGHNT, CDR2 YYREEE (reference sequence). The CDR3 is made up of 15 amino acids. The junction had 7 bases not matched to a gene; V was cut back by 4 bases and J by 0 bases. The CDR3 sequence is CASSIAGATSYEQYF. CDR3 bases: TGTGCCAGCAGCATTGCGGGAGCAACCTCCTACGAGCAGTACTTC.

Ten or more counts support this clonotype. This chain links TRBV19 with TRBJ2-1; 13 bases align to TRBD2. V dropped 10 bases and J dropped 0; count of bases not matched to a gene: 15. The CDR3 contains 19 residues. Germline CDR1 and CDR2: LNHDA and SQIVND (reference sequence). CDR3 amino acids: CATSIRGTSGTSSYNEQFF. The CDR3 nucleotides read TGTGCCACCTCCATACGAGGGACTAGCGGGACGAGCTCCTACAATGAGCAGTTCTTC.

This clonotype was observed at least ten times. The rearrangement uses TRBV7-2 and TRBJ1-5; TRBD1 matches 10 bases. CDR1 and CDR2 from the germline V gene are SGHTA and FQGNSA. The CDR3 contains 16 residues. Trimming at V came to 5 bases and at J to 6 bases, leaving 10 bases not matched to a gene. CDR3 coding DNA: TGTGCCAGCAGCGTCCGGACAGGGGGAATGGGTCAGCCCCAGCATTTT. It is translated as CASSVRTGGMGQPQHF.

On this clonotype: It may be a read error: a sequence one base away is much more abundant. V gene TRBV12-3 or TRBV12-4 combines with J gene TRBJ1-3; D uncertain. The CDR3 is 14 residues long. V lost 6 bases and J 5 bases, leaving 14 bases between the germline ends. The CDR3 nucleotides are TGTGCCAGCAGACTACAGAGGCTCCGAAACACCATATATTTT. Its protein product is CASRLQRLRNTIYF.

This clonotype was recorded at least ten times. The chain combines TRBV20-1 with TRBJ2-7; no firm D call. CDR1 is DFQATT and CDR2 is SNEGSKA in the germline V gene (reference sequence). This CDR3 has 12 residues. Trimming left V 6 bases short and J 2 bases short, with 11 bases between. DNA for the CDR3: TGCAGTGCGGCAACTCCTACCTACGAGCAGTACTTC. It codes for CSAATPTYEQYF.

This clonotype was picked up many times. The chain employs TRBV7-2 and TRBJ2-1; 8 bases map to TRBD1. CDR1 and CDR2 from the germline V gene are SGHTA and FQGNSA. Germline trimming cut 5 bases from V and 15 bases from J; bases unmatched to any gene: 9. This CDR3 contains 12 residues. The CDR3 is CASSIQGAQPFF. The CDR3 bases are TGTGCCAGCAGCATCCAGGGGGCCCAGCCGTTCTTC.